This T cell receptor beta chain was found in a study of OX40 agonist ivuxolimab in advanced cancers. About the research overall: Therapy given before enrollment (anti-PD-1, anti-PD-L1 or anti-CTLA-4) was allowed, and 30% to 50% had some. Study outcomes and limitations: CD8+ T cells showed, on average, more clonal expansion than CD4+ cells. Not determined was the antigen specificity of the expanded peripheral T cells. CD4+ and CD8+ blood T cells expanded clonally by week 6 at 0.1 to 3.0 mg/kg.

This table comes from immunoSEQ multiplex PCR, and its TCRdb copy is limited to in-frame clones, with some not included. The table has roughly 53,000 clones, more than 80% seen once. In the case of this clone: No antigen is known for it.

The CDR3 sequence is 14 residues long. In germline, CDR1 is MNHEY, CDR2 SMNVEV (reference sequence). The germline V and J ends were trimmed by 0 bases and 4 bases, with 4 bases remaining between them. This sequence was found in an adult with an advanced solid tumor such as melanoma, head and neck, liver or kidney cancer. Sequenced here: CD4+ or CD8+ T cells sorted from blood, sampled in a trial of the OX40 agonist ivuxolimab. The rearrangement joins TRBV27 to TRBJ2-6; no definite D call. CDR3 region: CASSLSSGANVLTF. The CDR3 DNA reads TGTGCCAGCAGTTTATCGTCCGGGGCCAACGTCCTGACTTTC. Supplemented by reference TRBV27 and TRBJ2-6, the full variable domain reads EAQVTQNPRYLITVTGKKLTVTCSQNMNHEYMSWYRQDPGLGLRQIYYSMNVEVTDKGDVPEGYKVSRKEKRNFPLILESPSPNQTSLYFCASSLSSGANVLTFGAGSRLTVL.